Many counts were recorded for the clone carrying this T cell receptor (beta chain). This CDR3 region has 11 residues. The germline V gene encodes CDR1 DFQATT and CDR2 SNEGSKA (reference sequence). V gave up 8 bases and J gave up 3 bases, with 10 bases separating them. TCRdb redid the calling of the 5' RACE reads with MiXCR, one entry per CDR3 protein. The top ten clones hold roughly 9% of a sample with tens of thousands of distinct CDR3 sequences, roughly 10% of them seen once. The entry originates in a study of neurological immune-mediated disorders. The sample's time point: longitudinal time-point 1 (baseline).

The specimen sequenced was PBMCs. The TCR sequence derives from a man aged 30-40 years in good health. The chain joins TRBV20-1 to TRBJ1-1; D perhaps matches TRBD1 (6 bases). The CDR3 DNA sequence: TGCAGTACAGGGCCCTACACTGAAGCTTTCTTT. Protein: CSTGPYTEAFF.